The 25 T cell receptor beta chains given below trace back to one sample, sequenced in a study of blood T cells in healthy people across ages. Through a sample-barcoded 5' primer and a J-beta primer mix, a second PCR was run for roughly 7 to 12 cycles. TCRdb re-analysed the 5' RACE reads in MiXCR, keeping a single row per CDR3 protein. The sample shows approximately 600,000 distinct CDR3 sequences, roughly 58% of them seen only once. The sequenced sample consisted of blood. Receptors originate from a man in his sixties in good health.

V and J are TRBV5-1 and TRBJ2-1; no definite D call. Germline values: CDR1 SGHRS, CDR2 YFSETQ. The V gene lost 4 bases and the J gene lost 13 bases, with 18 bases spanning the gap. The CDR3 runs 13 residues. The CDR3 sequence: CASSPKLGETQFF. The CDR3, as DNA: TGCGCCAGCAGCCCTAAGCTAGGAGAGACCCAGTTCTTC.

This clonotype was observed a few times. This chain links TRBV14 with TRBJ2-1; no clear D. This CDR3 is built from 15 residues. Germline V gene lookup returns CDR1 SGHDN and CDR2 FVKESK. Trimming cost V 4 bases and J 7 bases, with 17 bases left between them. CDR3 sequence: CASSRMLEPLNEQFF. CDR3 nucleotide sequence: TGTGCCAGCAGCCGGATGCTCGAGCCACTTAATGAGCAGTTCTTC.

V gene TRBV28 combines with J gene TRBJ2-5; D not resolved. This CDR3 region has 14 residues. Trimming pared 3 bases from V and 3 bases from J, leaving 11 bases between. The germline CDR1 and CDR2 sequences are MDHEN and SYDVKM. The CDR3 coding sequence is TGTGCCAGCAGTTTGGCTCCCCTAAAAGAGACCCAGTACTTC. Its translation: CASSLAPLKETQYF.

The J gene is TRBJ1-2, the V gene TRBV6-2 or TRBV6-3; D uncertain. V shed 8 bases and J shed 1 base, with 14 bases lying between them. CDR1 is MNHEY and CDR2 is SVGEGT in the germline V gene. There are 14 residues in the CDR3. CDR3 bases: TGTGCCAGCGCCCTGACCTCGAATAACTATGGCTACACCTTC. Its protein is CASALTSNNYGYTF.

This clonotype was counted between two and nine times. V and J are TRBV18 and TRBJ2-6; D may be TRBD2 (5 bases). V dropped 3 bases and J dropped 0 bases, with 15 bases sitting between them. Germline CDR1 KGHSH, CDR2 LQKENI. This CDR3 has 18 residues. The DNA of the CDR3 is TGTGCCAGCTCACCTCCAACTCCTGGGAGCTCTGGGGCCAACGTCCTGACTTTC. Translation gives CASSPPTPGSSGANVLTF.

The rearrangement uses TRBV4-1 and TRBJ1-2; the D is unclear. Germline V gene data show CDR1 as MGHRA and CDR2 as YSYEKL. V dropped 0 bases and J dropped 4 bases, with 9 bases sitting between them. CDR3 length: 14 amino acids. CDR3: CASSQEGRVYGYTF. As DNA, the CDR3 is TGCGCCAGCAGCCAAGAAGGCCGAGTCTATGGCTACACCTTC.

The chain uses TRBV25-1 and TRBJ2-3, with no clear D. Trimming removed 2 bases from V and 5 bases from J, with 8 bases in between. The CDR3 length is 13 residues. The germline gives CDR1 MGHDK, CDR2 SYGVNS. The CDR3 sequence: CASSERRIDTQYF. Here the CDR3 DNA reads TGTGCCAGCAGTGAACGAAGGATAGATACGCAGTATTTT. Supplemented by reference TRBV25-1 and TRBJ2-3, the full variable domain reads EADIYQTPRYLVIGTGKKITLECSQTMGHDKMYWYQQDPGMELHLIHYSYGVNSTEKGDLSSESTVSRIRTEHFPLTLESARPSHTSQYLCASSERRIDTQYFGPGTRLTVL.

With regard to this clonotype: Mismatch with germline at one junction end may stem from a read error. The rearrangement uses TRBV24-1 and TRBJ2-7; perhaps TRBD2 as D (9 bases). Germline V gives CDR1 KGHDR, CDR2 SFDVKD. The CDR3 runs 19 residues. The CDR3 spells CAASDPDRDLAGSSYEQYF. The CDR3 DNA follows: TGTGCCGCCAGTGATCCGGACAGGGACCTAGCGGGGAGCTCCTACGAGCAGTACTTC.

This clonotype was counted between two and nine times. The chain uses TRBV2 and TRBJ1-2; D might be TRBD1 (5 bases). This CDR3 is built from 13 residues. Deletions cut 6 bases from V and 6 bases from J, with 14 bases between. Germline CDR1 and CDR2: SNHLY and FYNNEI. The CDR3 spells CASRPDSGNGYTF. The CDR3 DNA follows: TGTGCCAGCAGACCTGACTCAGGGAATGGCTACACCTTC. The full variable domain, in which reference TRBV2 and TRBJ1-2 provide the parts outside the CDR3, is EPEVTQTPSHQVTQMGQEVILRCVPISNHLYFYWYRQILGQKVEFLVSFYNNEISEKSEIFDDQFSVERPDGSNFTLKIRSTKLEDSAMYFCASRPDSGNGYTFGSGTRLTVV.

This sequence joins TRBV12-3 or TRBV12-4 and TRBJ2-7; TRBD2 matches at 12 bases. J lost 3 bases, V lost 2 bases, and 2 bases had no gene match. There are 15 residues in the CDR3. The CDR3, as DNA: TGTGCCAGCAGTTTAACTAGCGGGGGGATCTACGAGCAGTACTTC. It translates to CASSLTSGGIYEQYF.

This clonotype has only a few counts. The chain combines TRBV5-1 with TRBJ2-1; D possibly matches TRBD1 or TRBD2 (6 bases each). V shed 4 bases and J shed 8 bases, with 22 bases lying between them. This CDR3 is built from 16 residues. Germline loops: CDR1 SGHRS, CDR2 YFSETQ. The DNA of the CDR3 is TGCGCCAGCAGCCCTGGGGGGCCAGGGGTCCCGGATGAGCAGTTCTTC. Amino acid sequence: CASSPGGPGVPDEQFF.

This clonotype was seen just once. The rearrangement uses TRBV5-1 and TRBJ2-1; 9 nucleotides match TRBD1. V was pared by 0 bases and J by 7 bases, with 5 bases of the junction left unmatched. The CDR3 is made up of 15 amino acids. The germline V gene has CDR1 SGHRS and CDR2 YFSETQ. The CDR3 here is CASSLGTGVVNEQFF. As DNA, the CDR3 is TGCGCCAGCAGCTTGGGGACAGGGGTTGTGAATGAGCAGTTCTTC.

The chain is built from TRBV20-1 and TRBJ1-5; tentatively, D is TRBD1 (6 bases). CDR3 length equals 12 residues. Germline V gene sequence: CDR1 DFQATT, CDR2 SNEGSKA (reference sequence). With 3 bases removed from V and 4 bases from J, the gap between germline ends came to 7 bases. CDR3: CSASRGNQPQHF. In DNA, the CDR3 is TGCAGTGCTAGTAGGGGGAATCAGCCCCAGCATTTT.

This chain uses TRBV20-1 with TRBJ2-5; D is possibly TRBD2 (6 bases). The CDR3 loop spans 14 amino acids. V lost 6 bases and J lost 2, with 16 bases in between. CDR1 and CDR2 (germline): DFQATT, SNEGSKA (reference sequence). In DNA form, the CDR3 reads TGCAGTGCCCCGGGACGGGGGACTCAAGAGACCCAGTACTTC. Translated: CSAPGRGTQETQYF.

This clonotype came up a few times. The chain uses TRBV10-1 and TRBJ1-6, with 7 bases identical to TRBD1. Germline V gives CDR1 WNHNN, CDR2 SYGVQD (reference sequence). This CDR3 comprises 14 residues. J gave up 6 bases and V 2 bases, and 1 base lay outside the gene matches. CDR3 loop: CASSEGTANSPLHF. The CDR3 DNA sequence: TGCGCCAGCAGTGAGGGGACAGCTAATTCACCCCTCCACTTT.

This chain connects TRBV9 to TRBJ1-6; D is uncertain. Germline CDR1 SGDLS, CDR2 YYNGEE. V was trimmed by 0 bases and J by 1 base, leaving 2 bases between them. CDR3 length: 14 residues. The CDR3 spells CASSVGSYNSPLHF. In nucleotides, the CDR3 is TGTGCCAGCAGCGTAGGGTCCTATAATTCACCCCTCCACTTT.

The DNA of the CDR3 is TGCGCCAGCAGCCAAAACGGGGGGGCCGTGAGAGAGACCCAGTACTTC. The encoded protein is CASSQNGGAVRETQYF. V usage is TRBV4-1 and J usage is TRBJ2-5; TRBD2 matches at 8 bases. The CDR3 runs to 16 residues. J lost 4 bases, V lost 2 bases, and 9 bases had no gene match. CDR1 and CDR2 (germline): MGHRA, YSYEKL.

This clonotype appeared a few times. The chain carries TRBV28 and TRBJ2-7; D might be TRBD2 (6 bases). The V gene lost 5 bases and the J gene lost 2 bases, with 16 bases spanning the gap. The CDR3 covers 15 residues. In germline, CDR1 is MDHEN, CDR2 SYDVKM. The chain's CDR3 is CASSVPGGYPYEQYF. The CDR3 nucleotides read TGTGCCAGCAGTGTTCCCGGGGGATATCCCTACGAGCAGTACTTC.

This clonotype has only a few counts. The chain couples TRBV4-1 to TRBJ2-1; tentative D call: TRBD2 (5 bases). Germline CDR1 MGHRA, CDR2 YSYEKL. The CDR3 loop spans 16 amino acids. The V end lost 4 bases, the J end lost 2 bases, and 15 bases lay between the germline ends. This CDR3 is CASSPPGAGPYNEQFF. The CDR3 DNA reads as TGCGCCAGCAGCCCCCCAGGCGCGGGCCCCTACAATGAGCAGTTCTTC.

The chain joins TRBV2 to TRBJ2-1; TRBD1 might be the D (7 bases). This CDR3 is built from 15 residues. V was pared by 4 bases and J by 1 base, with 11 bases between. In germline, CDR1 is SNHLY, CDR2 FYNNEI. CDR3 sequence (DNA): TGTGCCAGCAGTGGACAGGGAGGATCCTACAATGAGCAGTTCTTC. Amino acid sequence: CASSGQGGSYNEQFF.

This chain links TRBV12-3 or TRBV12-4 with TRBJ1-5; no firm D call. The CDR3 contains 12 residues. V lost 5 bases and J lost 7, with 9 bases in between. CDR3 region: CASSPLGQPQHF. CDR3 nucleotides: TGTGCCAGCAGTCCCTTAGGACAGCCCCAGCATTTT.

The rearrangement joins TRBV2 to TRBJ1-1; D gene unclear. The CDR3 covers 12 residues. Per the germline V gene, CDR1 is SNHLY and CDR2 is FYNNEI. Trimming pared 5 bases from V and 11 bases from J, leaving 15 bases between. CDR3 nucleotide sequence: TGTGCCAGCAGTTGCGCCCGAATTGGGGCTTTCTTT. This gives the protein CASSCARIGAFF. Supplemented by reference TRBV2 and TRBJ1-1, the full variable domain reads EPEVTQTPSHQVTQMGQEVILRCVPISNHLYFYWYRQILGQKVEFLVSFYNNEISEKSEIFDDQFSVERPDGSNFTLKIRSTKLEDSAMYFCASSCARIGAFFGQGTRLTVV.

This clonotype occurred a few times. The CDR3 DNA reads as TGCGCCAGCAGCCAAGATAAGTTACGCACCCAGGCATCAAGTGGCTACACCTTC. It yields the protein CASSQDKLRTQASSGYTF. The chain uses TRBV4-1 and TRBJ1-2; D is undetermined. Deletions cut 0 bases from V and 7 bases from J, with 24 bases between. Per the germline V gene, CDR1 is MGHRA and CDR2 is YSYEKL. The CDR3 spans 18 residues.

Only a few counts were recorded for this clonotype. V and J are TRBV18 and TRBJ2-6; D gene unclear. This CDR3 comprises 16 residues. CDR1 and CDR2 (germline): KGHSH, LQKENI. Trimming cost V 2 bases and J 0 bases, with 8 bases left between them. The CDR3 loop reads CASSPSDASGANVLTF. DNA of the CDR3: TGTGCCAGCTCACCATCCGACGCCTCTGGGGCCAACGTCCTGACTTTC.

This clonotype was observed a handful of times. This chain connects TRBV29-1 to TRBJ2-1, with 7 bases that match TRBD2. This CDR3 contains 14 residues. The J segment lost 4 bases and the V segment lost 4 bases, leaving 7 bases of the junction unmatched. The germline CDR1 and CDR2 sequences are SQVTM and ANQGSEA. The CDR3 here is CSVAAGELYNEQFF. Written as DNA, the CDR3 is TGCAGCGTTGCGGCGGGAGAACTTTACAATGAGCAGTTCTTC.